This TCR beta chain was identified in a study of blood T cell repertoires in COVID-19. Study context: There were acute and convalescent COVID-19 samples, and they came from the United States, Italy and Spain. In each case, the material was cDNA or gDNA derived from T cells, B-cell-depleted T cells, or PBMCs.

V was pared by 1 base and J by 4 bases, with 10 bases between. The length of the CDR3 is 14 residues. The V gene's germline CDR1 is SGHAT and CDR2 FQNNGV. As originally analysed: Reference gene primer amplification gave estimated nucleated cell counts. Profiling relied on immunoSEQ multiplex PCR, and the TCRdb table lists in-frame clones only, not all of them. The DNA was the basis for D and trimming; V, J and clone size are from that table. The sample consists of tens of thousands of clones, 82% of them appearing once. The TCR comes from a woman older than 75 with acute or convalescent COVID-19. This rearrangement joins TRBV11-2 to TRBJ1-1; D not certain. Source material: peripheral blood. The CDR3 DNA follows: TGTGCCAGCAGCTTAGCGGTTTACCCCACTGAAGCTTTCTTT. Its protein product is CASSLAVYPTEAFF.